These 6 T cell receptor beta chains share one sample of origin, sequenced in a study of shared clonotypes between healthy human individuals. Produced via immunoSEQ multiplex PCR; TCRdb's table is partial and in-frame only. The data contain about 2,200,000 clones, under 95% of them singletons. CD45RO-negative, CCR7-selected cells formed the naive CD8 fraction, which excluded terminally differentiated effector memory CD45RA+ cells. The sample consisted of naive CD8+ T cells from PBMCs. The origin of the receptors is a man between 18 and 35 years old in good health. Some clones in this sample may be carry-over from other donors' samples.

V usage is TRBV7-9 and J usage is TRBJ2-1, with D unresolved. CDR1 is SEHNR, CDR2 FQNEAQ, per germline (reference sequence). This CDR3 has 12 amino acids. Trimming removed 2 bases at V and 9 bases at J, with 8 bases between. The CDR3 region has the DNA TGTGCCAGCAGCTTATATCTCCCTGAGCAGTTCTTC. This codes for CASSLYLPEQFF. Combining the CDR3 with reference TRBV7-9 and TRBJ2-1 gives the whole variable domain DTGVSQNPRHKITKRGQNVTFRCDPISEHNRLYWYRQTLGQGPEFLTYFQNEAQLEKSRLLSDRFSAERPKGSFSTLEIQRTEQGDSAMYLCASSLYLPEQFFGPGTRLTVL.

V is TRBV28 and J is TRBJ1-5; maybe TRBD1 (5 bases). V gave up 10 bases and J gave up 2 bases, with 12 bases separating them. This CDR3 has 13 residues. Germline V lookup: CDR1 MDHEN, CDR2 SYDVKM. The CDR3 is CATTPGGNQPQHF. The CDR3 nucleotides read TGTGCCACTACCCCGGGGGGCAATCAGCCCCAGCATTTT.

V usage is TRBV5-5 and J usage is TRBJ1-2; possibly TRBD1 for D (5 bases). Deletions cut 1 base from V and 8 bases from J, with 9 bases between. Germline V gene sequence: CDR1 SGHKS, CDR2 YYEKEE (reference sequence). The CDR3 loop spans 12 amino acids. Here the CDR3 DNA reads TGTGCCAGCAGCTTGTTCAGGGAGGGCTACACCTTC. It translates to CASSLFREGYTF.

This clone showed up just once. The chain couples TRBV7-6 to TRBJ2-1; the match to TRBD2 covers 11 bases. The ends lost 6 bases at V and 8 bases at J; junction bases unmatched: 9. The CDR3 loop spans 15 amino acids. CDR1 is SGHVS and CDR2 is FNYEAQ in the germline V gene. CDR3 loop: CASRLTSGSGDEQFF. CDR3 nucleotide sequence: TGTGCCAGCAGACTTACTAGCGGGAGTGGCGATGAGCAGTTCTTC. The full variable domain, with the rest looked up from reference TRBV7-6 and TRBJ2-1, is GAGVSQSPRYKVTKRGQDVALRCDPISGHVSLYWYRQALGQGPEFLTYFNYEAQQDKSGLPNDRFSAERPEGSISTLTIQRTEQRDSAMYRCASRLTSGSGDEQFFGPGTRLTVL.

The V and J genes are TRBV27 and TRBJ1-5; weak D call: TRBD1 (5 bases). Germline V CDR1 and CDR2: MNHEY, SMNVEV (reference sequence). This CDR3 has 14 amino acids. V was pared by 8 bases and J by 10 bases, with 21 bases between. The CDR3 protein is CASHPDNGGDPQHF. DNA of the CDR3: TGTGCCAGCCATCCGGACAACGGGGGTGATCCCCAGCATTTT.

The chain recombines TRBV19 with TRBJ2-1; D perhaps matches TRBD2 (5 bases). From germline, CDR1 is LNHDA and CDR2 SQIVND (reference sequence). The length of the CDR3 is 15 residues. With 4 bases removed from V and 4 bases from J, the gap between germline ends came to 14 bases. CDR3 loop: CASSTSRRAYNEQFF. In DNA, the CDR3 is TGTGCCAGTAGTACCTCTAGGCGGGCTTACAATGAGCAGTTCTTC.